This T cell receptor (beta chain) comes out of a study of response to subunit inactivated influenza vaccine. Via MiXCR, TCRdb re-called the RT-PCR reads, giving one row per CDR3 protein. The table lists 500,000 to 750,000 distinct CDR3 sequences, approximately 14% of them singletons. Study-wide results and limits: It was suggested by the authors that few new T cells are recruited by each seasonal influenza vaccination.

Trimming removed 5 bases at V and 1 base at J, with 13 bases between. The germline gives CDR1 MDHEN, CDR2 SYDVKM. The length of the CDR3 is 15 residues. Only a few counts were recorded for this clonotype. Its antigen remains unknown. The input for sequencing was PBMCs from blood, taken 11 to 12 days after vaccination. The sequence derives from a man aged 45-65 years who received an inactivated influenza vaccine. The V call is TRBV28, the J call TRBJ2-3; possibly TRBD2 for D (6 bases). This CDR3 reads CASSGKGGGTDTQYF. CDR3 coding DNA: TGTGCCAGCAGTGGGAAGGGAGGTGGCACAGATACGCAGTATTTT.